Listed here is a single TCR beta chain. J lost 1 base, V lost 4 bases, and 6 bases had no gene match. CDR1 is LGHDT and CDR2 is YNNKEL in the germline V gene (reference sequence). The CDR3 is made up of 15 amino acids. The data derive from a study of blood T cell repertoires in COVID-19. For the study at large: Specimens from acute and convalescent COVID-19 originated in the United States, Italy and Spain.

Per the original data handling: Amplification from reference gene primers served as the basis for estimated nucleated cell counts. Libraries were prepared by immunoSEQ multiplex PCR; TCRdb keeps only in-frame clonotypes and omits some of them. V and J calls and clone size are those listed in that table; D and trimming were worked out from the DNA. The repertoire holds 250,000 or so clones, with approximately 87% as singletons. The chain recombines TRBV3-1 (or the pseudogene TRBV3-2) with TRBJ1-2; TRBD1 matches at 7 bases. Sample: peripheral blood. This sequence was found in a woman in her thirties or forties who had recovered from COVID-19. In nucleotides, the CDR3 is TGTGCCAGCAGCCCTACAGGGGTTTATAACTATGGCTACACCTTC. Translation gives CASSPTGVYNYGYTF.